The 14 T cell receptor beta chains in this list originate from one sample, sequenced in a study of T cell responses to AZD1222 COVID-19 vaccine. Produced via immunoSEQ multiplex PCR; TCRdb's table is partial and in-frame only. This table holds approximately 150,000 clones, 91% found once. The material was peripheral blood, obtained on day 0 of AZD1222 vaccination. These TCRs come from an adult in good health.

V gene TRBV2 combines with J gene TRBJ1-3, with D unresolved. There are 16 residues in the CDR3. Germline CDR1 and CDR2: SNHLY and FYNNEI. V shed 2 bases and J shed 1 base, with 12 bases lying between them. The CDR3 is CASSENMAASGNTIYF. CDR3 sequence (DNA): TGTGCCAGCAGTGAAAATATGGCAGCATCTGGAAACACCATATATTTT.

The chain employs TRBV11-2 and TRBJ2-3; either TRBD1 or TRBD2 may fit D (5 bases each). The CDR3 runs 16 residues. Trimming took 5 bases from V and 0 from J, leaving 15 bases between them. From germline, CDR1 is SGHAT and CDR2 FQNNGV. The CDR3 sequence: CASSLGTFASTDTQYF. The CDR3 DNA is TGTGCCAGCAGCCTAGGGACCTTCGCTAGCACAGATACGCAGTATTTT.

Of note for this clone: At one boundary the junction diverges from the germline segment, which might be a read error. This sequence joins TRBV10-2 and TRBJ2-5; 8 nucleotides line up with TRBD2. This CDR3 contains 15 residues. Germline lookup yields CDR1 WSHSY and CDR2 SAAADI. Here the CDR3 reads CASSESGDGRGSQHF. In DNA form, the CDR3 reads TGCGCCAGCAGTGAGTCCGGGGACGGGAGGGGGAGTCAGCACTTC.

The chain's CDR3 is CASSLGTGGGTGELFF. In nucleotides, the CDR3 is TGTGCCAGCAGCCTCGGGACAGGGGGAGGCACCGGGGAGCTGTTTTTT. V gene TRBV13 combines with J gene TRBJ2-2; 11 bases are a match to TRBD1. Losses at the gene ends were 5 bases for V and 4 bases for J; bases not matched to a gene: 6. Germline CDR1 reads PRHDT; CDR2 reads FYEKMQ (reference sequence). CDR3 length equals 16 residues.

Here the CDR3 reads CASSTAGGLLDEQFF. Here the CDR3 DNA reads TGCGCCAGCAGCACTGCGGGAGGCCTGCTGGATGAGCAGTTCTTC. This sequence joins TRBV5-1 and TRBJ2-1; 8 nucleotides line up with TRBD2. The CDR3 runs 15 residues. The junction had 11 bases not matched to a gene; V was cut back by 4 bases and J by 8 bases. Germline values: CDR1 SGHRS, CDR2 YFSETQ. Together with reference TRBV5-1 and TRBJ2-1, the CDR3 gives the full variable domain: KAGVTQTPRYLIKTRGQQVTLSCSPISGHRSVSWYQQTPGQGLQFLFEYFSETQRNKGNFPGRFSGRQFSNSRSEMNVSTLELGDSALYLCASSTAGGLLDEQFFGPGTRLTVL.

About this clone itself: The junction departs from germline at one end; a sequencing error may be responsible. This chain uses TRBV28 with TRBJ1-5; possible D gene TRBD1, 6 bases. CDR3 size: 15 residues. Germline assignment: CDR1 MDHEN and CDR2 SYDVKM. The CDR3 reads CASRLSLAGGQPQHF. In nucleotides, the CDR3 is TGTGCCAGCAGGTTATCCTTGGCGGGGGGCCAGCCCCAGCATTTT.

In DNA, the CDR3 is TGTGCCAGCGGGGAAAGGGTGGGAAACACCATATATTTT. Amino acids: CASGERVGNTIYF. The chain links TRBV6-6 to TRBJ1-3; D call uncertain. The CDR3 is 13 amino acids. The germline V gene encodes CDR1 MNHNY and CDR2 SVGAGI (reference sequence). V shed 8 bases and J shed 4 bases, with 12 bases lying between them.

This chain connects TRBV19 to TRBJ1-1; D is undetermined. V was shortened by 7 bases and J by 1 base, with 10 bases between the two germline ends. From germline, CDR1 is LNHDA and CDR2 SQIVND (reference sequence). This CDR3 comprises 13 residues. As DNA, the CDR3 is TGTGCCAGTACCCTGAAGGGGAACACTGAAGCTTTCTTT. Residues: CASTLKGNTEAFF.

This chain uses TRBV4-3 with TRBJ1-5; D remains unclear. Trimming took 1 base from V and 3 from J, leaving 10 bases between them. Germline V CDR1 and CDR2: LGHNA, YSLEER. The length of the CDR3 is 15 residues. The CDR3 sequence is CASSQVHLANQPQHF. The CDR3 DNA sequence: TGCGCCAGCAGCCAAGTACACTTGGCCAATCAGCCCCAGCATTTT.

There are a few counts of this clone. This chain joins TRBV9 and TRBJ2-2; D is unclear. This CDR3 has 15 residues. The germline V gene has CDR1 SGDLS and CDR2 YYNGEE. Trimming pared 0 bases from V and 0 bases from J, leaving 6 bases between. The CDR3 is CASSVGSANTGELFF. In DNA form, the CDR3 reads TGTGCCAGCAGCGTAGGCAGCGCGAACACCGGGGAGCTGTTTTTT.

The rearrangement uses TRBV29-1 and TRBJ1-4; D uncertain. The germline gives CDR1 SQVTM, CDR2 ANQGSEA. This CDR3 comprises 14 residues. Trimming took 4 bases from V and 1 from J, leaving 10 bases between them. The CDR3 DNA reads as TGCAGCGTTGCCGTGAGAGAAACTAATGAAAAACTGTTTTTT. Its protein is CSVAVRETNEKLFF.

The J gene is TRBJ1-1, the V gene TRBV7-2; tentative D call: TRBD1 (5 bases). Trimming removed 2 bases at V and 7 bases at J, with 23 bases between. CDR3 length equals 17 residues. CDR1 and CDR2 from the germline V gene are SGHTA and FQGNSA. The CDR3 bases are TGTGCCAGCAGCTTATATCCGACCCGGGGCGAGAAGAATGAAGCTTTCTTT. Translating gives CASSLYPTRGEKNEAFF. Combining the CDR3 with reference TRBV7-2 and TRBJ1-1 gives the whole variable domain GAGVSQSPSNKVTEKGKDVELRCDPISGHTALYWYRQSLGQGLEFLIYFQGNSAPDKSGLPSDRFSAERTGGSVSTLTIQRTQQEDSAVYLCASSLYPTRGEKNEAFFGQGTRLTVV.

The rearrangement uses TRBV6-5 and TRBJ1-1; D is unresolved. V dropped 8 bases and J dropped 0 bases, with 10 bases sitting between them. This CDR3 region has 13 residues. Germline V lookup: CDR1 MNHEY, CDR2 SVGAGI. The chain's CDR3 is CASGRRMNTEAFF. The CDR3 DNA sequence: TGTGCCAGCGGTCGACGGATGAACACTGAAGCTTTCTTT.

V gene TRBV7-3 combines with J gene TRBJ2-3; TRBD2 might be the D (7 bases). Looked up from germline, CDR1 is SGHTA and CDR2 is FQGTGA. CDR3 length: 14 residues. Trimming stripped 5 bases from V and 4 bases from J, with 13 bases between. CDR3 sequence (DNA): TGTGCCAGCAGCCTAGGGGGGGTTGCAGATACGCAGTATTTT. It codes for CASSLGGVADTQYF.